Sequencing of this T cell receptor beta chain was carried out in a study of blood T cell repertoires in COVID-19. For the study at large: Acute-phase and convalescent COVID-19 samples originated in the United States, Italy and Spain. PBMCs, B-cell-depleted T cells, or T cells provided the cDNA or gDNA that made up the material.

Donors of Cohort 3 who recovered were those that had two negative PCRs, clearance, or symptom resolution. The germline CDR1 and CDR2 sequences are SGHKS and YYEKEE (reference sequence). This CDR3 contains 14 residues. Germline trimming cut 2 bases from V and 9 bases from J; bases unmatched to any gene: 4. The authors' processing: Nucleated cell number was recorded as an estimate derived from reference gene primer amplification. The repertoire was sequenced with immunoSEQ multiplex PCR; TCRdb's copy has only in-frame clones and lacks some. The V and J calls and clone size are taken from that table; D and trimming were inferred from the DNA. The table includes about 150,000 clones, around 84% detected once.

The chain combines TRBV5-5 with TRBJ1-6, with TRBD1 matching over 8 bases. The specimen was PBMCs or T cells enriched from blood (not recorded which). This TCR came from a man between 50 and 59 years old who had recovered from COVID-19. The DNA for the CDR3 is TGTGCCAGCAGCTTTTCAGGGGGCGGTTCACCCCTCCACTTT. The encoded protein is CASSFSGGGSPLHF.